The source of this TCR beta chain is a study of blood T cell repertoires in COVID-19. V was cut by 2 bases and J by 4 bases, with 12 bases left in between. Germline CDR1 reads LNHDA; CDR2 reads SQIVND (reference sequence). The CDR3 length is 15 residues. Recovered status in Cohort 3 required two negative PCRs, clearance, or symptom resolution. Produced via immunoSEQ multiplex PCR; TCRdb's table is partial and in-frame only. The sample records fewer than 400,000 clones, roughly 89% being singletons. Material: PBMCs or T cells enriched from blood (not recorded which). V and J are TRBV19 and TRBJ1-5, with unresolved D. The source is a man between 60 and 75 years old who had recovered from COVID-19. Written as DNA, the CDR3 is TGTGCCAGTAGTATATTTCCTCAACTGAATCAGCCCCAGCATTTT. Translating it yields CASSIFPQLNQPQHF.